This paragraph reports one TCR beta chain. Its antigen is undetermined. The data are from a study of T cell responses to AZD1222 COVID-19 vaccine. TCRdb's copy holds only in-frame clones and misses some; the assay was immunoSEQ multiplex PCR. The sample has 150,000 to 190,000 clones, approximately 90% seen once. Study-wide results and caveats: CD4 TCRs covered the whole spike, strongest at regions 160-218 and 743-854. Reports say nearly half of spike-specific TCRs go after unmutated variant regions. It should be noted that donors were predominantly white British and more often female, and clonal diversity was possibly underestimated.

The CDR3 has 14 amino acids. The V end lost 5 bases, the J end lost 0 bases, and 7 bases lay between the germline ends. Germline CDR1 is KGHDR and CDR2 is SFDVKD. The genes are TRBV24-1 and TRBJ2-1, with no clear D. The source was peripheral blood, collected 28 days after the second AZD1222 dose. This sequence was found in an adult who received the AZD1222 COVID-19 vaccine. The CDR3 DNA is TGTGCCACCAGTGCTAAGGGCTCCTACAATGAGCAGTTCTTC. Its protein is CATSAKGSYNEQFF.